These 8 T cell receptor beta chains originate from one sample sequenced in a study of control samples from healthy donors and cancer patients. TCRdb's table, derived via immunoSEQ multiplex PCR, lists solely in-frame clones and lacks some. The repertoire holds around 250,000 clones, with roughly 80% as singletons. The sample was PBMCs. The source of these receptors is a woman aged 55-69 years with lung cancer.

With respect to this clone: Different DNA sequences within this sample yield the same CDR3. V and J are TRBV30 and TRBJ2-3; D may correspond to TRBD1 or TRBD2 (5 bases each). The germline V gene encodes CDR1 GTSNPN and CDR2 SVGIG (reference sequence). The CDR3 totals 15 residues. The ends were cut back, 3 bases at V and 6 bases at J, with 19 bases in the middle. DNA of the CDR3: TGTGCCTGGAGCGAGGGGCAGGCCCTGGCCGATACGCAGTATTTT. It codes for CAWSEGQALADTQYF.

The V call is TRBV5-1, the J call TRBJ2-5, with TRBD2 matching over 12 bases. After removal of 8 bases from V and 1 base from J, the junction contained 3 bases not matched to a gene. The CDR3 has 14 residues. Per the germline V gene, CDR1 is SGHRS and CDR2 is YFSETQ. The CDR3 DNA follows: TGCGCCAGTCAGACTAGCGGGGGCCAAGAGACCCAGTACTTC. Translated: CASQTSGGQETQYF.

In its sample, this clone was seen once. The CDR3: CASSPRGTEAFF. The CDR3 coding sequence is TGTGCCAGCAGTCCCAGGGGGACTGAAGCTTTCTTT. The chain combines TRBV27 with TRBJ1-1; TRBD1 aligns across 7 bases. Losses at the gene ends were 5 bases for V and 5 bases for J; bases not matched to a gene: 2. CDR3 length: 12 amino acids. Germline-derived CDR1 and CDR2 are MNHEY and SMNVEV (reference sequence).

The CDR3 DNA is TGTGCCAGTAGAGAGGGTAATCAGCCCCAGCATTTT. Amino acids: CASREGNQPQHF. This rearrangement joins TRBV19 to TRBJ1-5; D gene ambiguous. Germline CDR1 LNHDA, CDR2 SQIVND (reference sequence). Trimming left V 6 bases short and J 4 bases short, with 7 bases between. CDR3 length: 12 amino acids.

This sequence joins TRBV18 and TRBJ1-3, with D possibly being TRBD1 (6 bases). The CDR3 spans 17 residues. V lost 3 bases and J lost 4, with 19 bases in between. CDR1 is KGHSH and CDR2 is LQKENI in the germline V gene. The DNA of the CDR3 is TGTGCCAGCTCACCTACCGGCGCAGGGGATGGGGGAAACACCATATATTTT. Translated, it gives CASSPTGAGDGGNTIYF.

There are a few counts of this clone. This sequence joins TRBV30 and TRBJ1-2, with 7 bases identical to TRBD1. Trimming removed 8 bases from V and 4 bases from J; junction bases left unmatched: 1. The V gene's germline CDR1 is GTSNPN and CDR2 SVGIG (reference sequence). The length of the CDR3 is 10 residues. CDR3 amino acids: CAQGGYGYTF. CDR3 coding DNA: TGTGCCCAGGGGGGCTATGGCTACACCTTC.

This chain links TRBV20-1 with TRBJ1-2; TRBD1 might be the D (5 bases). The germline gives CDR1 DFQATT, CDR2 SNEGSKA (reference sequence). This CDR3 region has 12 residues. Trimming took off 3 bases at V and 5 bases at J, with 10 bases between the two ends. The CDR3 region has the DNA TGCAGTGCTAGTCCGGGACTTTATGGCTACACCTTC. It codes for CSASPGLYGYTF.

The chain links TRBV5-1 to TRBJ2-5; tentatively, D is TRBD1 (5 bases). Germline CDR1 SGHRS, CDR2 YFSETQ. The CDR3 is 13 amino acids. V was shortened by 0 bases and J by 2 bases, with 5 bases between the two germline ends. CDR3: CASSLGQQETQYF. CDR3 bases: TGCGCCAGCAGCTTGGGACAGCAAGAGACCCAGTACTTC.